This TCR beta chain is drawn from a study of patients and donors after allogeneic stem cell transplantation. Germline assignment: CDR1 SGDLS and CDR2 YYNGEE. The length of the CDR3 is 16 residues. Trimming removed 4 bases from V and 7 bases from J; junction bases left unmatched: 8. TCRdb passed the RT-PCR reads through MiXCR, listing each CDR3 protein once. Among 110,000 or so distinct CDR3 sequences listed, over 30% were seen once. This receptor was identified in a human donor who was either an allogeneic HSCT recipient or a stem cell or donor lymphocyte infusion donor (not recorded which). It is not recorded whose cells these are; they may come from a transplant donor. Sequenced input: blood, either unsorted or a sorted T cell fraction (not recorded which). The chain combines TRBV9 with TRBJ2-1; 13 bases agree with TRBD2. CDR3 sequence reads: CASSSRTSGGSNEQFF. The CDR3, as DNA: TGTGCCAGCAGCTCAAGGACTAGCGGGGGATCGAATGAGCAGTTCTTC.